The present T cell receptor beta chain was sequenced within a study of blood T cell repertoires in COVID-19 (dated by TCRdb to 2018 to 2020). Regarding the study in general: Samples covering the acute and convalescent phases of COVID-19 were provided by collaborators in the United States, Italy and Spain. The repertoires were released in a freely available public database intended as a resource for research on the immune response to SARS-CoV-2. The dataset comprised deeply sampled blood TCRbeta repertoires from subjects exposed to, actively infected with, or recovered from COVID-19. Where available, HLA class I and class II types were taken from metadata supplied by the sample provider and were not determined by assay-based typing. Samples came from the ongoing ImmuneRACE study (first 160 participants) plus 1,254 subjects from 6 global collaborators. A de-identified subject ID, COVID-19 status, age in years and sex were almost always included in the sample metadata. The prospective study material was composed of cDNA or gDNA derived from T cells, B-cell-depleted T cells, or PBMCs. Here is what the overall study found, with its caveats: How much clinical and demographic metadata was included differed by source and by participant, and the metadata was provided uncurated.

The germline V gene sets CDR1 to SGHRS and CDR2 to YFSETQ. The CDR3 spans 16 residues, from the cysteine through the phenylalanine. Only CDR3 DNA is held: 48 bases, read in frame from base 1. Relative to germline, V is missing 2 bases and J is missing 4 bases, with 4 bases of the junction outside any gene match. The immunoSEQ Assay, a bias-controlled multiplex PCR, was used to amplify TCRbeta CDR3 regions from genomic DNA. As for the original processing: Within the assay, amplification of reference gene primers was used to estimate how many nucleated cells each sample contained. Sequence reads were collapsed and filtered to measure the absolute abundance of every unique TCRbeta CDR3 rearrangement. For each sample, productive Simpson clonality was calculated as the square root of Simpson's diversity index across productive rearrangements. The clones in this table, taken by TCRdb from immuneACCESS, are in-frame only. Not every clone is retained; where verified, under half of the shortfall comes from an unresolved V gene, and the cause of the rest is unknown. The V and J calls and clone size are taken from that table; D and trimming were inferred from the DNA. This sample gives around 380,000 clones in total; roughly 80% of them show up just once. Around 1% of the sample rests with the top ten.

For this clone: Its antigen is still unknown. The record has no base qualities; no much larger clone is one base away.

Whole blood was collected in K2EDTA tubes by collaborating institutions according to the institutions' own protocols. For TCRbeta analysis, collaborators shipped samples in one of three forms: frozen whole blood, isolated PBMCs, or DNA extracted from either of those sample types. The sequenced sample was peripheral blood. The V gene is TRBV5-1 and the J gene is TRBJ2-1, with 12 bases aligning to TRBD2. The clonotype comes from a human donor with acute or convalescent COVID-19. The donor label of this sample is uncertain. The CDR3 protein is CASSFVGTSGYNEQFF. DNA sequence: TGCGCCAGCAGCTTTGTGGGGACTAGCGGGTACAATGAGCAGTTCTTC.